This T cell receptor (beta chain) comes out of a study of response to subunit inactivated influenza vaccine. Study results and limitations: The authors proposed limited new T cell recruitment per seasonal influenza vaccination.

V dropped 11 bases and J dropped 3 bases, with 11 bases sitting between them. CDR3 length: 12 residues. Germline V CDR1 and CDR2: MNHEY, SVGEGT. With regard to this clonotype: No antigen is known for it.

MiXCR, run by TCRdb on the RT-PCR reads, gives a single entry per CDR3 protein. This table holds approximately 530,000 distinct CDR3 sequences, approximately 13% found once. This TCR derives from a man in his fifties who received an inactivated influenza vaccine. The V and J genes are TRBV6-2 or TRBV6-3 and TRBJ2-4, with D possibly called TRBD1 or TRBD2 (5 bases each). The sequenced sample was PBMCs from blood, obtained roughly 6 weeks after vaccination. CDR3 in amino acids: CAVGVGKNIQYF. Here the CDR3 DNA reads TGTGCCGTGGGGGTCGGCAAAAACATTCAGTACTTC.